This T cell receptor beta chain was identified during a study of identical twins listed by TCRdb under 2016. About the investigation overall: The study deep-sequenced TCR alpha and beta repertoires from monozygotic twins, unrelated adults of various ages and cord blood to test whether fetal clonotypes persist. Replicate twin experiments were performed at different times using different library preparation protocols to rule out contamination.

Overall study outcomes, separate from this receptor: In monozygotic twins, recombination models systematically underestimated out-of-frame TCR alpha sharing, but the models matched the sharing seen between unrelated individuals. Because the same donors could not be followed over many years, the conclusions depended on cross-sectional statistical analysis. Zero-insertion analyses could be partly confounded by invariant T cells such as MAIT and iNKT, although diverse VJ usage argued against such confounding for most clonotypes. Compared with coincidental sharing between unrelated individuals, out-of-frame TCR alpha sequences shared between twins had an excess of sequences with low generation probability. Abundant cord blood beta clonotypes had fewer insertions, young adult naive repertoires showed a similar but weaker trend, and memory repertoires showed no such trend. A weaker excess of twin sharing was found in beta out-of-frame sequences because the signal-to-noise ratio was lowered by fewer shared sequences.

The protocol used for the library was 5' RACE. The sequencer was an Illumina HiSeq 2000. A universal primer binding site was introduced by template switching, and a unique molecular identifier was present in the final cDNA, enabling accurate counting of TCR cDNA molecules. Specific primers in the conserved constant-segment region were used to synthesize first-strand cDNA for TCR alpha and beta chains. To control for contamination, each cDNA library was double barcoded with a SMART-Mk sample barcode plus Illumina barcodes. TruSeq adapter sequences, together with Illumina sample barcodes, were added in two successive PCR steps. The Illumina HiSeq platform was used with custom primers to sequence TCR alpha and beta cDNA libraries. As for the authors' bioinformatics: MiGEC processed the raw reads to extract unique molecular identifiers, while MiXCR was used to determine the CDR3 positions. Recombination models were inferred per individual with the repgenHMM and IGoR tools using an EM algorithm. Shared clonotype analysis was performed with the tcR package in R, normalizing sharing by the product of cloneset sizes. To study raw recombination without the effects of thymic and clonal selection, out-of-frame nonproductive sequences were analyzed. TCRdb cleaned the public reads at Q25 with fastp, built clones with MiXCR and kept in-frame beta chains. Rows merge per CDR3 protein into single entries with the most common DNA and genes. TCRdb, not the original authors, processed these V and J calls. This sample has 200,000 to 250,000 distinct CDR3 sequences in its table, and 10% to 15% of those were observed once. The ten largest make up 3.5% to 5% of the sample.

The CDR3 numbers 13 residues from cysteine through phenylalanine. Only the CDR3 DNA is retained, 39 bases long and in frame from the first base. V is shortened by 7 bases, J by 4 bases, and the region joining them spans 11 bases. According to the germline V gene, CDR1 reads ENHRY and CDR2 reads SYGVKD. All donors were healthy Caucasians. The twin cohort consisted of three pairs of female monozygotic twins, all aged roughly 18 to 30 years. Miltenyi CD45RO+ enrichment and human naive T-cell isolation kits were used to isolate memory (CD45RO+) and naive T cells from PBMC. This clonotype appeared many times. The clone's antigen remains unknown. No clone much larger than this one lies a single base away; base qualities are absent. These same records also appear under a second study, on yellow fever vaccine responses in identical twins. As noted in the second study: The authors reported that the T cell response to vaccination in identical twins appeared partly convergent and partly personalized. In the study, vaccine-responding T cell clones were precisely tracked in identical twins.

This TCR was sampled from a woman younger than 35 in good health. Recombination connected TRBV10-3 to TRBJ1-5, with a weak D call of TRBD1 (6 bases match). Input material: memory (CD45RO+) T cells sorted from blood. Sample cell subset or site, as interpreted from the label and publication: CD45RO+ enriched T cells. At the DNA level, the sequence is TGTGCCATCACACAGGGTCAGAATCAGCCCCAGCATTTT. Translated, it reads CAITQGQNQPQHF.